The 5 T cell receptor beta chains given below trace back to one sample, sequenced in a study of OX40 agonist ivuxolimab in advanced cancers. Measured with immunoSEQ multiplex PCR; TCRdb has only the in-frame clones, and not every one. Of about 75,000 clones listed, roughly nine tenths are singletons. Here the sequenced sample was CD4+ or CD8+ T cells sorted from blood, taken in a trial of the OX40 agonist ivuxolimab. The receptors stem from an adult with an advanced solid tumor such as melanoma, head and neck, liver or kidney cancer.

The CDR3 region has the DNA TGCGCCAGCAGCTTCGCGGGGAGCACAGATACGCAGTATTTT. Its translation is CASSFAGSTDTQYF. J is TRBJ2-3 and V is TRBV5-1; tentative D call: TRBD2 (6 bases). Germline CDR1 and CDR2: SGHRS and YFSETQ. The CDR3 is made up of 14 amino acids. The ends were cut back, 2 bases at V and 0 bases at J, with 7 bases in the middle.

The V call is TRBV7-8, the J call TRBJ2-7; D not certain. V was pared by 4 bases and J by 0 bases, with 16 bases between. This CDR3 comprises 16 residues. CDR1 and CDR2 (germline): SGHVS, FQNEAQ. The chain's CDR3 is CASSSLSAVSSYEQYF. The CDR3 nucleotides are TGTGCCAGCAGCTCTCTATCCGCGGTGAGCTCCTACGAGCAGTACTTC.

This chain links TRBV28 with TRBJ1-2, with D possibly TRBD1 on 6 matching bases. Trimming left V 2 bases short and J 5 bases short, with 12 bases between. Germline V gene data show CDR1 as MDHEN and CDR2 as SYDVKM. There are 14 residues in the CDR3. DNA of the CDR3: TGTGCCAGCAGTTTAGATAGGGGGGGATATGGCTACACCTTC. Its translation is CASSLDRGGYGYTF.

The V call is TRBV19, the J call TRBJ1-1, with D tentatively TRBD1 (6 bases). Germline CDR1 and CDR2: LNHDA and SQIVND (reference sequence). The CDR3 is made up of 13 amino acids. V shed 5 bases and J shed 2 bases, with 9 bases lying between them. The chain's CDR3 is CASSGQTNTEAFF. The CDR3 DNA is TGTGCCAGTAGTGGACAGACAAACACTGAAGCTTTCTTT.

CDR3 in amino acids: CASSQSLPGGANNQPQHF. In DNA form, the CDR3 reads TGCGCCAGCAGCCAAAGCCTACCAGGGGGGGCGAACAATCAGCCCCAGCATTTT. J is TRBJ1-5 and V is TRBV4-1; 7 bases match TRBD1. The length of the CDR3 is 18 residues. Germline trimming cut 2 bases from V and 3 bases from J; bases unmatched to any gene: 13. From germline, CDR1 is MGHRA and CDR2 YSYEKL.